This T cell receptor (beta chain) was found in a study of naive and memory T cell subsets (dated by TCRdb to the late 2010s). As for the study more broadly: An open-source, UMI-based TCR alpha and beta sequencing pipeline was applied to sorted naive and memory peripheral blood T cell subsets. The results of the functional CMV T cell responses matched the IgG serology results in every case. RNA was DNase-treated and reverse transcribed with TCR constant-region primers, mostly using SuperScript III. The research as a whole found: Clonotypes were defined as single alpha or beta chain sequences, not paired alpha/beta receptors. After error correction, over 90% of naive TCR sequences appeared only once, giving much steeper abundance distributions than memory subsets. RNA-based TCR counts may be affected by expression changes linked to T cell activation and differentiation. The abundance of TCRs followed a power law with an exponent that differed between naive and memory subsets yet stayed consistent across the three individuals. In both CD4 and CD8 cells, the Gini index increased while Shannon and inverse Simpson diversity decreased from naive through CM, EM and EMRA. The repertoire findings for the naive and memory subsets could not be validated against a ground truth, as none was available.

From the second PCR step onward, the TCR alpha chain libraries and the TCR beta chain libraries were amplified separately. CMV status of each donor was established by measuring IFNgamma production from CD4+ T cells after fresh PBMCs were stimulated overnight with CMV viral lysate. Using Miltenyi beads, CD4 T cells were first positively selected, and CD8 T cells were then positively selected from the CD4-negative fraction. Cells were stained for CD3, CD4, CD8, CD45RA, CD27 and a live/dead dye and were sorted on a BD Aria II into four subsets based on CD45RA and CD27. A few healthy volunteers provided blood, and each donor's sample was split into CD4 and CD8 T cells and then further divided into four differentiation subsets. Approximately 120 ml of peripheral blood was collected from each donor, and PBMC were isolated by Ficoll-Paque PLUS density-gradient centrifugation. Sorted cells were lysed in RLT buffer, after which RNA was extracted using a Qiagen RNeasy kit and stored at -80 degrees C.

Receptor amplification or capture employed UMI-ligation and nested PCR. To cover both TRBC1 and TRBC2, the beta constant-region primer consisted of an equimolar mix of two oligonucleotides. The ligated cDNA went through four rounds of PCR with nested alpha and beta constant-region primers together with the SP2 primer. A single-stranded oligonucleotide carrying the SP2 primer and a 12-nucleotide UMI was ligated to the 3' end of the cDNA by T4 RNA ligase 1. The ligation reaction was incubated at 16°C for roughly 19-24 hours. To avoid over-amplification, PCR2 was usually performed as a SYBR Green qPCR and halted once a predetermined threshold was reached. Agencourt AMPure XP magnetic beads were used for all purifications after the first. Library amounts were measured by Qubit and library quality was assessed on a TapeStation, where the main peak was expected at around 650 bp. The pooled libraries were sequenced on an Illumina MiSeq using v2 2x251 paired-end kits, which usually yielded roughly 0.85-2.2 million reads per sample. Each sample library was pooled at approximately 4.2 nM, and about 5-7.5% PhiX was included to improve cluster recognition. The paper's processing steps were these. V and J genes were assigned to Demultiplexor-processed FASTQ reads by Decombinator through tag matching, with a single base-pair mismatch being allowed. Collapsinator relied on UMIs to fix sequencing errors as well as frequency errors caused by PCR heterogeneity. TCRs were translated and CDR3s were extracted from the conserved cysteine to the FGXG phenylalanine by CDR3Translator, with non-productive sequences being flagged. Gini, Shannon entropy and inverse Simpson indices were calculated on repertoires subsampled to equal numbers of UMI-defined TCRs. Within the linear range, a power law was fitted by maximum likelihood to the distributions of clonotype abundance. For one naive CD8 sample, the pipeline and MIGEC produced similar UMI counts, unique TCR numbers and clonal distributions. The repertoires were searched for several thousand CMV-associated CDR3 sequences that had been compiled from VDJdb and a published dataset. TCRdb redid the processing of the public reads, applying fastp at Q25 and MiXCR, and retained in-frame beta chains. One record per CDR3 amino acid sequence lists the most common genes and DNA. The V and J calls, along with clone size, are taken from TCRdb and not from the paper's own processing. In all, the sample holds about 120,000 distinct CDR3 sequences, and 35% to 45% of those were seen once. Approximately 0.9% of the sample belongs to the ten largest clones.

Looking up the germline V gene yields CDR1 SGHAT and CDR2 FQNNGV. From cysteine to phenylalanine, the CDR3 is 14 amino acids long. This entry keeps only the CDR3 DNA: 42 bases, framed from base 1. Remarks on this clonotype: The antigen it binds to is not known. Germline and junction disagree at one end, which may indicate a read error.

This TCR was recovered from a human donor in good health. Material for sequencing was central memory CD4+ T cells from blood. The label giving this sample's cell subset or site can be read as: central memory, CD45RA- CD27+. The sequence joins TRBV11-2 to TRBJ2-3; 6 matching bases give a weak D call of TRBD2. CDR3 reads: CACSRRESTDTQYF. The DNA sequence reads TGTGCCTGCAGCAGGAGGGAGAGCACAGATACGCAGTATTTT.